Listed below are T cell receptor beta chains from one sample, sequenced in a study of blood T cell repertoires in COVID-19. Profiled with immunoSEQ multiplex PCR; TCRdb holds only in-frame clones, not every one. This sample has 110,000 to 150,000 clones; just over 85% occur once, and the top ten carry roughly 4%. Material: PBMCs or T cells enriched from blood (not recorded which). These receptors were obtained from a man in his forties or fifties who had recovered from COVID-19. CDR3s include the opening cysteine and the closing phenylalanine or tryptophan. Each record gives: V gene, D gene, clone size, J gene, CDR3 protein, CDR3 DNA. The D gene is left open where the match is weak. Size is omitted from some rows. Given values are once, few, many or a class for expanded clones.

TRBV7-2	-	-	TRBJ1-2	CASSQGMARGYGYTF	TGTGCCAGCAGCCAGGGTATGGCTCGAGGATATGGCTACACCTTC
TRBV18	-	-	TRBJ1-2	CASSTDAGRDYGYTF	TGTGCCAGCTCAACCGATGCAGGTCGTGACTATGGCTACACCTTC
TRBV4-3	-	few	TRBJ1-2	CASSPDRTNYGYTF	TGCGCCAGCAGCCCGGACAGAACTAACTATGGCTACACCTTC
TRBV27	-	-	TRBJ1-1	CASSLSSAAEAFF	TGTGCCAGCAGTTTATCGTCAGCGGCTGAAGCTTTCTTT
TRBV19	-	-	TRBJ1-4	CASSIGTATNEKLFF	TGTGCCAGTAGTATAGGAACAGCAACTAATGAAAAACTGTTTTTT
TRBV10-3	TRBD1	-	TRBJ2-7	CAISAGEGQGVISGYEQYF	TGTGCCATCTCCGCCGGGGAGGGACAGGGGGTTATTAGTGGCTACGAGCAGTACTTC
TRBV7-3	-	once	TRBJ2-2	CASSLRREDGELFF	TGTGCCAGCAGCTTAAGGAGAGAGGACGGGGAGCTGTTTTTT
TRBV29-1	TRBD1	-	TRBJ2-7	CSVARDRGLYEQYF	TGCAGCGTTGCTAGGGACAGGGGATTATACGAGCAGTACTTC
TRBV28	-	-	TRBJ1-6	CASLLPGQTNSPLHF	TGTGCCAGCCTGTTGCCGGGACAAACCAATTCACCCCTCCACTTT
TRBV7-9	TRBD1	-	TRBJ2-7	CASSLRSGVQGGSEQYF	TGTGCCAGCAGCTTACGTTCCGGGGTACAGGGGGGCTCCGAGCAGTACTTC
TRBV5-5	-	-	TRBJ1-2	CASSLSLDSTYGYTF	TGTGCCAGCAGCTTGAGTCTGGACAGTACCTATGGCTACACCTTC
TRBV7-9	-	-	TRBJ2-3	CASSLEYTNTDTQYF	TGTGCCAGCAGCTTAGAATACACAAACACAGATACGCAGTATTTT
TRBV27	-	-	TRBJ2-1	CASSLREYNEQFF	TGTGCCAGCAGTTTGAGGGAGTACAATGAGCAGTTCTTC
TRBV5-8	TRBD2	once	TRBJ2-1	CASSLVRGGYGEQFF	TGTGCCAGCAGCTTGGTGCGGGGGGGATACGGGGAGCAGTTCTTC
TRBV28	-	-	TRBJ1-5	CASNLGGASNQPQHF	TGTGCCAGTAACCTCGGGGGTGCGAGCAATCAGCCCCAGCATTTT